This T cell receptor (beta chain) was documented in a study of shared clonotypes between healthy human individuals. Source study methods: Junction-only sequences without quality scores came from ImmunoSEQ, so filtering differed. Here immunoSEQ multiplex PCR was the method, and the copy in TCRdb shows in-frame clones only, minus some. The V and J calls and clone size are taken from that table; D and trimming were inferred from the DNA. The sample has some 2.1 million clones, 85% to 95% seen once. Concerning this clone itself: Its antigen is not known.

This CDR3 is 15 amino acids long. V was pared by 4 bases and J by 7 bases, with 12 bases of the junction left unmatched. Looked up from germline, CDR1 is MNHEY and CDR2 is SVGAGI. Adult donors, all healthy and HIV-negative, had no recent acute infections or vaccinations. Regarding the study as a whole: When naive CD4 clonotypes were compared across a few donors, 4% to 6.5% were shared. In having few donors, the study represented limited genetic and exposure-history diversity.

Source material: naive CD4+ T cells sorted from blood. Subset in this sample: CD45RA+ positively selected. The receptor's source is a man between 18 and 35 years old in good health. The V and J genes are TRBV6-5 and TRBJ2-7, with 8 bases that match TRBD1. The CDR3 DNA is TGTGCCAGCAGTTTATCTGGGGACAGGACGAGAGAGCAGTACTTC. It encodes CASSLSGDRTREQYF.